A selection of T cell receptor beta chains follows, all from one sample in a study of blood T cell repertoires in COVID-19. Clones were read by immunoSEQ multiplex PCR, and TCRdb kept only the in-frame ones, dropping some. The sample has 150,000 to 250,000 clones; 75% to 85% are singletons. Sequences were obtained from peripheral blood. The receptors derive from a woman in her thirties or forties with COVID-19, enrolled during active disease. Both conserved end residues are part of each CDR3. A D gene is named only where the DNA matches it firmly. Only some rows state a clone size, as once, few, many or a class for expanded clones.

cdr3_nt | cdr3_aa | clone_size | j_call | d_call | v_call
TGTGCCAGCAGCGTAGAAGCAGGGACCTACGAGCAGTACTTC | CASSVEAGTYEQYF | . | TRBJ2-7 | . | TRBV9
TGTGCCAGCAGCCAAGGTCCGGGACAGCATCAAGAGACCCAGTACTTC | CASSQGPGQHQETQYF | . | TRBJ2-5 | TRBD1 | TRBV3-1/TRBV3-2
TGTGCCATCAGGGATTTGGGGGAAGCTTTCTTT | CAIRDLGEAFF | . | TRBJ1-1 | . | TRBV19
TGTGCCAGCAGTTACTCGGGACAGGGGATCGCTGAAGCTTTCTTT | CASSYSGQGIAEAFF | . | TRBJ1-1 | TRBD1 | TRBV6-5
TGCGCCAGCAGCCGAGGGGACACCCATAATTCACCCCTCCACTTT | CASSRGDTHNSPLHF | . | TRBJ1-6 | . | TRBV4-1
TGTGCCAGCCTAAAACGGGGGAACACCGGGGAGCTGTTTTTT | CASLKRGNTGELFF | . | TRBJ2-2 | . | TRBV6-5
TGTGCCACCAGCAGGGACAGGGATAATTCACCCCTCCACTTT | CATSRDRDNSPLHF | . | TRBJ1-6 | TRBD1 | TRBV15
TGTGCCAGCAGCTTATTTAAGCGGGGTGGCACAGATACGCAGTATTTT | CASSLFKRGGTDTQYF | . | TRBJ2-3 | TRBD2 | TRBV7-2
TGTGCCATCGGCGGGACAGACGGGGCCGGGGAGCTGTTTTTT | CAIGGTDGAGELFF | . | TRBJ2-2 | . | TRBV10-3
TGTGCCAGTAGAGGGGACAGCCTAGGGGGTTCACCCCTCCACTTT | CASRGDSLGGSPLHF | . | TRBJ1-6 | TRBD1 | TRBV19
TGTGCCAGCAGTTACGGGGCTAGCGGATCCTACGAGCAGTACTTC | CASSYGASGSYEQYF | . | TRBJ2-7 | TRBD2 | TRBV6-5
TGTGCCAGCAGCCCCCGGCAAAGCGGGGCATTATACAATGAGCAGTTCTTC | CASSPRQSGALYNEQFF | . | TRBJ2-1 | TRBD2 | TRBV7-3
TGTGCCAGCAGCACGGCCGGGACTAGTTTTGAGACCCAGTACTTC | CASSTAGTSFETQYF | . | TRBJ2-5 | TRBD2 | TRBV11-2
TGTGCCAGCAGCGTAGGTTCGACAGGGGTAAGCGGGGAGCTGTTTTTT | CASSVGSTGVSGELFF | . | TRBJ2-2 | TRBD1 | TRBV9
TGCAGCGCCAGGGAGACCCAGTACTTC | CSARETQYF | . | TRBJ2-5 | . | TRBV20-1
TGTGCCAGCAGTCTACGAAGCAATCAGCCCCAGCATTTT | CASSLRSNQPQHF | . | TRBJ1-5 | . | TRBV27
TGTGCCAGCAGTGAAGCGCAAGGACAGCCCTACGAGCAGTACTTC | CASSEAQGQPYEQYF | . | TRBJ2-7 | . | TRBV6-1
TGCGCCAGCAGCCAAGAGTCCCGAAATGGCCCCTACGAGCAGTACTTC | CASSQESRNGPYEQYF | few | TRBJ2-7 | . | TRBV4-3